The present T cell receptor beta chain was sequenced within a study of T cell clones after liver transplantation. Across the study: A pre-transplant mixed lymphocyte reaction with TCRbeta sequencing defined graft-donor-reactive clones followed in post-transplant blood. Until 12-24 months post-transplant, subjects got standard immunosuppression and no induction.

Method: immunoSEQ multiplex PCR; TCRdb's copy keeps in-frame clones and lacks some. The sample shows about 12,000 clones, nearly 75% of them seen only once. This CDR3 has 15 amino acids. Germline-derived CDR1 and CDR2 are MNHEY and SVGAGI. V was pared by 5 bases and J by 4 bases, with 14 bases between. Study-level results: Circulating graft-donor-reactive CD4 TCRbeta sequences fell significantly post-transplant in 5 of 8 subjects. Low donor cell numbers restricted donor-reactive repertoire measurement in two subjects.

Of note for this clone: The antigen remains undetermined.

The receptor was derived from a human patient who received a liver transplant. Part of the T cells may come from the graft donor. This material consisted of CD8+ T cells from blood, taken at the 22-month timepoint. The chain has TRBV6-5 and TRBJ2-2; a possible D gene is TRBD1 (5 bases). CDR3 in amino acids: CASSLLWGATGELFF. CDR3 DNA sequence: TGTGCCAGCAGTCTCTTATGGGGCGCCACCGGGGAGCTGTTTTTT.